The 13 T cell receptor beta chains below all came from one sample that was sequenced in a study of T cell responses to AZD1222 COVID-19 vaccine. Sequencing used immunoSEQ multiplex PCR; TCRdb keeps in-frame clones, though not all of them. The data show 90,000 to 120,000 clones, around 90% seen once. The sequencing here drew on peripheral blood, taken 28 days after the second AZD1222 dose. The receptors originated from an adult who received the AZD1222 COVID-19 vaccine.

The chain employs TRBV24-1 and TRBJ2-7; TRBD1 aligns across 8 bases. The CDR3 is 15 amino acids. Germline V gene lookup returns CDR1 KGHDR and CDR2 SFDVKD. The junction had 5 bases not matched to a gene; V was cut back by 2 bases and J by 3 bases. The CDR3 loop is CATSDSDDRGYEQYF. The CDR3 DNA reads TGTGCCACCAGTGATTCCGACGACAGGGGCTACGAGCAGTACTTC.

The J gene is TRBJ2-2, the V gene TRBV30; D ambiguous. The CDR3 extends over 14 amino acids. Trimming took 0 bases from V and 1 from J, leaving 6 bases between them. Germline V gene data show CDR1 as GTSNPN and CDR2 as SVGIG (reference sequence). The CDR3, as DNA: TGTGCCTGGAGTGTAAATATGAACACCGGGGAGCTGTTTTTT. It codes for CAWSVNMNTGELFF.

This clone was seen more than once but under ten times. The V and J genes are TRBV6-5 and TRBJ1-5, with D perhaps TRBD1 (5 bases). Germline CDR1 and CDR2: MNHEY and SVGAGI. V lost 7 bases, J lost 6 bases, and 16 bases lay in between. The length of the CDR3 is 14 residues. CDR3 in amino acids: CASTLVGGFQPQHF. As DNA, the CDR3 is TGTGCCAGCACGTTGGTTGGGGGGTTTCAGCCCCAGCATTTT.

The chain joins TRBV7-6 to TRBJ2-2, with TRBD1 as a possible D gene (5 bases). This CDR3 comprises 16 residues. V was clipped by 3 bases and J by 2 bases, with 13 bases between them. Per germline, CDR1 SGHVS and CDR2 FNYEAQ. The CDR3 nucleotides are TGTGCCAGCAGCTTTTTCACAGGACCAAACACCGGGGAGCTGTTTTTT. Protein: CASSFFTGPNTGELFF. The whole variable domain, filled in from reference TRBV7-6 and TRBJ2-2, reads GAGVSQSPRYKVTKRGQDVALRCDPISGHVSLYWYRQALGQGPEFLTYFNYEAQQDKSGLPNDRFSAERPEGSISTLTIQRTEQRDSAMYRCASSFFTGPNTGELFFGEGSRLTVL.

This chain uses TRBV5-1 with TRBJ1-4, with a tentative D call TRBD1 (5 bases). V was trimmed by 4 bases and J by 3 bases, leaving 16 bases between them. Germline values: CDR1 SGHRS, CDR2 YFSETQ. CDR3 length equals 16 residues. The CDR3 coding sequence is TGCGCCAGCAGCCTGGGGGTTGGGCAGGCTAATGAAAAACTGTTTTTT. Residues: CASSLGVGQANEKLFF.

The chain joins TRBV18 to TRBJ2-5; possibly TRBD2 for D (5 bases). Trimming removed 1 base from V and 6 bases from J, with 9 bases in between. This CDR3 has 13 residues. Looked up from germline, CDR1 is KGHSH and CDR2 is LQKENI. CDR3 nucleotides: TGTGCCAGCTCACCACTGAGCGGACAGACCCAGTACTTC. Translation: CASSPLSGQTQYF.

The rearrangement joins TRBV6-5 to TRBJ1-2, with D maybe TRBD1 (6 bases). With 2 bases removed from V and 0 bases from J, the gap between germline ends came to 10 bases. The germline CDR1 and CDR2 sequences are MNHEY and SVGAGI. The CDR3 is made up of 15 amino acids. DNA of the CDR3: TGTGCCAGCAGTTACGGGGGGGGCGCTAACTATGGCTACACCTTC. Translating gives CASSYGGGANYGYTF.

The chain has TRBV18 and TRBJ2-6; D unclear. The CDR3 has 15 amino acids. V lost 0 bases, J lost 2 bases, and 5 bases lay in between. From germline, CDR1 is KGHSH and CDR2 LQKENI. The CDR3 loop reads CASSPPGPGANVLTF. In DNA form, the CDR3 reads TGTGCCAGCTCACCACCGGGTCCTGGGGCCAACGTCCTGACTTTC.

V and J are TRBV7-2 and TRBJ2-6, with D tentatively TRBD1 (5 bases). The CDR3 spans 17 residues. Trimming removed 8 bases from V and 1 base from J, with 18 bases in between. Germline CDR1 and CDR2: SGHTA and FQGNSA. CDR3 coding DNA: TGTGCCAGCTCCGTGGCAGGGTCAGGGTCTGGGGCCAACGTCCTGACTTTC. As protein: CASSVAGSGSGANVLTF.

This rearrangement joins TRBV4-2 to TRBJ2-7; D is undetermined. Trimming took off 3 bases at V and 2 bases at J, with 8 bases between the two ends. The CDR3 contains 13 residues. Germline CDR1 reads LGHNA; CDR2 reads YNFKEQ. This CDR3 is CASSQGYPYEQYF. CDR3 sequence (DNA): TGTGCCAGCAGCCAGGGGTACCCCTACGAGCAGTACTTC.

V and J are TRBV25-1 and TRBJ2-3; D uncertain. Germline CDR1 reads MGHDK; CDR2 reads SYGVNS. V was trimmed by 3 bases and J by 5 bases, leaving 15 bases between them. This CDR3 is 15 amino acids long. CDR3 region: CASSEEKGSGDTQYF. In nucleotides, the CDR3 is TGTGCCAGCAGTGAGGAAAAGGGTAGTGGAGATACGCAGTATTTT.

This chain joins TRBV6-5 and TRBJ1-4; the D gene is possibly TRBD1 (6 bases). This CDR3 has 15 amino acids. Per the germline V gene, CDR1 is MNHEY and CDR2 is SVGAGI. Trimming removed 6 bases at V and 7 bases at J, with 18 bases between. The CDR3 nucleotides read TGTGCCAGCAGGCGAAGCCTCGGAGGGGGTGAAAAACTGTTTTTT. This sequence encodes CASRRSLGGGEKLFF.

CDR3 coding DNA: TGCGCCAGCAGAACTGACAGGGTAGGCCAGCCCCAGCATTTT. Amino acids: CASRTDRVGQPQHF. This chain connects TRBV10-2 to TRBJ1-5; the match to TRBD1 covers 7 bases. Germline CDR1 is WSHSY and CDR2 is SAAADI. V lost 6 bases, J lost 7 bases, and 9 bases stayed unmatched. CDR3 length: 14 amino acids.